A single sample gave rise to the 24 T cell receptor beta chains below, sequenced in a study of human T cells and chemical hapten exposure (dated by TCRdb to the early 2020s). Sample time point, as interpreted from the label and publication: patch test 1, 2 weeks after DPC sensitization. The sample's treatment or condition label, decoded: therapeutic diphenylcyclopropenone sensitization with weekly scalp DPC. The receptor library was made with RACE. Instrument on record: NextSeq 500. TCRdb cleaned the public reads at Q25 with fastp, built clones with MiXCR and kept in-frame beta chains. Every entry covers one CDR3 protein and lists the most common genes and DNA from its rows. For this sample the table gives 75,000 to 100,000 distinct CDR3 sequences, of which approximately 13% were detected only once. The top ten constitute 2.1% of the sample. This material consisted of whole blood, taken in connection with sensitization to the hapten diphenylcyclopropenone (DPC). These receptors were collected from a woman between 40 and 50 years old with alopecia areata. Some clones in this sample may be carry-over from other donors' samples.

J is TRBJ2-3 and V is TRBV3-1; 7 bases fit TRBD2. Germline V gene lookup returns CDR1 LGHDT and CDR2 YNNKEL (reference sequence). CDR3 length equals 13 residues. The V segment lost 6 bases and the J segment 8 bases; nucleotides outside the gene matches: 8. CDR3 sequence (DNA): TGTGCCAGCAGAGGACTAGGAGGAGGTACGCAGTATTTT. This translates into CASRGLGGGTQYF.

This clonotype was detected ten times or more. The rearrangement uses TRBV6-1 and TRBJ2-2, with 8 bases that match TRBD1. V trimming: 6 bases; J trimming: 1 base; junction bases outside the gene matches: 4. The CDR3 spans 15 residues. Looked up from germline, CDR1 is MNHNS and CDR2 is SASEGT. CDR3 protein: CASRRTGLNTGELFF. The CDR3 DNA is TGTGCCAGCAGACGGACAGGGCTGAACACCGGGGAGCTGTTTTTT.

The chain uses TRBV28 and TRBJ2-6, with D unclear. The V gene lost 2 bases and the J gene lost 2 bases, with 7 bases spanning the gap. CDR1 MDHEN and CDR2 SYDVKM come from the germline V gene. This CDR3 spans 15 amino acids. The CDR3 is CASSLRLTGANVLTF. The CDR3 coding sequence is TGTGCCAGCAGTTTACGGCTAACTGGGGCCAACGTCCTGACTTTC. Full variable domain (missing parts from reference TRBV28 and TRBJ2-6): DVKVTQSSRYLVKRTGEKVFLECVQDMDHENMFWYRQDPGLGLRLIYFSYDVKMKEKGDIPEGYSVSREKKERFSLILESASTNQTSMYLCASSLRLTGANVLTFGAGSRLTVL.

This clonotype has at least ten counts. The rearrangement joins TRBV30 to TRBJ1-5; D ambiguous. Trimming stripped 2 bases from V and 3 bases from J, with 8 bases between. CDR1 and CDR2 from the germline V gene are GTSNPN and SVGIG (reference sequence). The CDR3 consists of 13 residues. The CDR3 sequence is CAWSTDTNQPQHF. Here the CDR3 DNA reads TGTGCCTGGAGTACGGATACCAATCAGCCCCAGCATTTT.

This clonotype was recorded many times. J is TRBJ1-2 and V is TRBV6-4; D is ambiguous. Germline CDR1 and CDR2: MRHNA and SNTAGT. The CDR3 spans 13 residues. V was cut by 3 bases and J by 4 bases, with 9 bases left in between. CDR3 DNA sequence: TGTGCCAGCAGTGAAGAGGGAACCTATGGCTACACCTTC. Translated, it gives CASSEEGTYGYTF.

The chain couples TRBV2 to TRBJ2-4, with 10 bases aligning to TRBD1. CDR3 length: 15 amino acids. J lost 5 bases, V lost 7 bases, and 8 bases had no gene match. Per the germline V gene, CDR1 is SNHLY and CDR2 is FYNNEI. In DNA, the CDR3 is TGTGCCAGCAATCCGACAGGGGGCTTAGAAAACATTCAGTACTTC. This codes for CASNPTGGLENIQYF.

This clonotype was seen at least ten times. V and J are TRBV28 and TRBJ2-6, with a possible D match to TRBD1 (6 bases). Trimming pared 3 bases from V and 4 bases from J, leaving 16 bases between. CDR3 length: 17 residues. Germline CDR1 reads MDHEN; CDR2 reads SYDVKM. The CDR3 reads CASSLMTTGFGANVLTF. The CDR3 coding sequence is TGTGCCAGCAGTTTGATGACTACAGGGTTCGGGGCCAACGTCCTGACTTTC.

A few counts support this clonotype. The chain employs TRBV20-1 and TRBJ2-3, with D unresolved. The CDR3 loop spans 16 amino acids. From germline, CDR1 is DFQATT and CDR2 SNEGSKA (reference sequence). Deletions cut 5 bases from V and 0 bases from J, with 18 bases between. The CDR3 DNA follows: TGCAGTGCTCCCTCGAGATGGATTTCTAGCACAGATACGCAGTATTTT. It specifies CSAPSRWISSTDTQYF.

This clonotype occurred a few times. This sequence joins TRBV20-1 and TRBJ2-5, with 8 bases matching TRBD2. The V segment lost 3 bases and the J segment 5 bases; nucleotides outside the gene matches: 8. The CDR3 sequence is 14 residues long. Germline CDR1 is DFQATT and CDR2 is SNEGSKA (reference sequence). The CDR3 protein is CSARLAGIQETQYF. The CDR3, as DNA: TGCAGTGCTAGGTTAGCGGGAATACAGGAGACCCAGTACTTC.

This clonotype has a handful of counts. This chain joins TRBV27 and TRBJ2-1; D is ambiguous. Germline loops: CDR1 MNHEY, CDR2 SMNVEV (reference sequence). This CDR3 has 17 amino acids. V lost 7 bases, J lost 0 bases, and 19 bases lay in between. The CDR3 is CASIPPLAVSSYNEQFF. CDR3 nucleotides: TGTGCCAGCATACCCCCCTTAGCCGTGAGCTCCTACAATGAGCAGTTCTTC.

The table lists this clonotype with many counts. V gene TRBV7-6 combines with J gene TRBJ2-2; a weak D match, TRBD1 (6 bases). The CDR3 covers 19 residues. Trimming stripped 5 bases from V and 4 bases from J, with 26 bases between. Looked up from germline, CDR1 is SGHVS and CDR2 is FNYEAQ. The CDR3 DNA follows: TGTGCCAGCAGCCAACCCTACCTCAGACAGGACCTTGTCACCGGGGAGCTGTTTTTT. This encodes CASSQPYLRQDLVTGELFF. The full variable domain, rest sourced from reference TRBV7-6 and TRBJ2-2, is GAGVSQSPRYKVTKRGQDVALRCDPISGHVSLYWYRQALGQGPEFLTYFNYEAQQDKSGLPNDRFSAERPEGSISTLTIQRTEQRDSAMYRCASSQPYLRQDLVTGELFFGEGSRLTVL.

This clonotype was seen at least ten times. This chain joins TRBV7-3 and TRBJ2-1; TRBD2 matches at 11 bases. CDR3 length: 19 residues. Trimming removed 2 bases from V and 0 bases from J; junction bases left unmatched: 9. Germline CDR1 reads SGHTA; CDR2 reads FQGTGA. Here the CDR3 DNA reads TGTGCCAGCAGCTTAGGGCCAAGACTAGCGGGACTCTCCTACAATGAGCAGTTCTTC. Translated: CASSLGPRLAGLSYNEQFF.

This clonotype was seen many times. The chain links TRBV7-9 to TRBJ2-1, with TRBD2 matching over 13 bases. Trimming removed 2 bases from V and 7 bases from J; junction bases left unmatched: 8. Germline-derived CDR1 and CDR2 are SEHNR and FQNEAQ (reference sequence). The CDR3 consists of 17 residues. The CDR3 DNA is TGTGCCAGCAGCTTACCCCGCAGACTAGCGGGAGGAAATGAGCAGTTCTTC. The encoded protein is CASSLPRRLAGGNEQFF.

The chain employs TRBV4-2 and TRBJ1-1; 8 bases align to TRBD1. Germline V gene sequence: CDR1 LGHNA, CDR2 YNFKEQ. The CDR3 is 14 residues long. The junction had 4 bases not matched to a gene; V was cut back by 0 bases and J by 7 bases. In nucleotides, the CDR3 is TGTGCCAGCAGCCAAGAACCCGGGACAGGTGAAGCTTTCTTT. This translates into CASSQEPGTGEAFF.

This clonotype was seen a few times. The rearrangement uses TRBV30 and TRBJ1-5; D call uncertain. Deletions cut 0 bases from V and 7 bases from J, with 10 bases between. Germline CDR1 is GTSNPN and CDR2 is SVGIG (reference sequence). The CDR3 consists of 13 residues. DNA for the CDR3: TGTGCCTGGAGTGTAGATGGGTCCCAGCCCCAGCATTTT. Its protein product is CAWSVDGSQPQHF.

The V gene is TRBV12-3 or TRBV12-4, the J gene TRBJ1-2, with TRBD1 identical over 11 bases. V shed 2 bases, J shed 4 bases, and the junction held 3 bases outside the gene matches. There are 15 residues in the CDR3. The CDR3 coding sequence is TGTGCCAGCAGTTTAATGGGACAGGGGGTCTATGGCTACACCTTC. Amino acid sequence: CASSLMGQGVYGYTF.

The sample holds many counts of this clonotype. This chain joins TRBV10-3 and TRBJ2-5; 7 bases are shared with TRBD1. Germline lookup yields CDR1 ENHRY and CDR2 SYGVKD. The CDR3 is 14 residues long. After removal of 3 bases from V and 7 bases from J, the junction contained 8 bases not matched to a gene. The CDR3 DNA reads TGTGCCATCAGTGAAACCGGGACAGTGGGGACCCAGTACTTC. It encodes CAISETGTVGTQYF.

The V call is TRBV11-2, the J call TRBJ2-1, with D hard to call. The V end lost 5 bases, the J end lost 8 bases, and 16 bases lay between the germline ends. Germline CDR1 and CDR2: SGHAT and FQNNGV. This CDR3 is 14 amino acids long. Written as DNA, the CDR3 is TGTGCCAGCAGCCCCCGCGGTGAGACCGATGAGCAGTTCTTC. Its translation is CASSPRGETDEQFF.

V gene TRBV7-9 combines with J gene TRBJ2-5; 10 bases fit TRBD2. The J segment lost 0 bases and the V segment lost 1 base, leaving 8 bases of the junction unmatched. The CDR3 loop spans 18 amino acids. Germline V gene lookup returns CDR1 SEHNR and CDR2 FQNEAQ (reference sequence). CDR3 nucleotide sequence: TGTGCCAGCAGCTTAGTTTTTGGGCTAGCGGGGGACCAAGAGACCCAGTACTTC. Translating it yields CASSLVFGLAGDQETQYF.

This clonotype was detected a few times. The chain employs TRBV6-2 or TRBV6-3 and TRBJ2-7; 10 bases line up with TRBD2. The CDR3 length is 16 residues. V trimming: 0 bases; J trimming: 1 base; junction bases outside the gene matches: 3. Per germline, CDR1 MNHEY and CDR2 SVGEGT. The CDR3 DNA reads TGTGCCAGCAGTTACTCGGTACTAGCGGGATCCTACGAGCAGTACTTC. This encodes CASSYSVLAGSYEQYF.

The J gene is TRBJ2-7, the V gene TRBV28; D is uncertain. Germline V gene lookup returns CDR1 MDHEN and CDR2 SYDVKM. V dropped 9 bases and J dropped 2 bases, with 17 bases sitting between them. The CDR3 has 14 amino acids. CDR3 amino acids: CASRDQSLTYEQYF. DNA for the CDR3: TGTGCCAGTCGAGACCAATCCCTGACCTACGAGCAGTACTTC.

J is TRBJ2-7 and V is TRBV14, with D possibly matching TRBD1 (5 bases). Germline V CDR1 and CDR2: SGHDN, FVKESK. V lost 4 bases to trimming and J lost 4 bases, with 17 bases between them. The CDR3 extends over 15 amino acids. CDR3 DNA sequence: TGTGCCAGCAGCCTACTTAGGGGCCATACTTACGAGCAGTACTTC. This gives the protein CASSLLRGHTYEQYF.

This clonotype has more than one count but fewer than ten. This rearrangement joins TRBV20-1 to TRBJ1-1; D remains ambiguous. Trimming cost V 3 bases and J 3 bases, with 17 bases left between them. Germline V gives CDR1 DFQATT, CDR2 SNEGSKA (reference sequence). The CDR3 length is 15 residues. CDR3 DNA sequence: TGCAGTGCTAGGCGGAGAACGGGAATGGACACTGAAGCTTTCTTT. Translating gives CSARRRTGMDTEAFF.

CDR3: CSAPNRGNTEAFF. For the CDR3, the DNA is TGCAGTGCTCCTAACAGGGGGAACACTGAAGCTTTCTTT. This chain links TRBV20-1 with TRBJ1-1, with TRBD1 matching 7 bases. The length of the CDR3 is 13 residues. From germline, CDR1 is DFQATT and CDR2 SNEGSKA (reference sequence). Trimming took 5 bases from V and 1 from J; bases not matched to a gene: 4.